This TCR beta chain was recovered during a study of shared clonotypes between healthy human individuals. Study as a whole: Those who served as donors were a couple of women and three men between the ages of 18 and 49. Overall study findings and caveats: In this cohort, only blood was sampled, and tissue repertoires likely differ. Clonotypes that were shared across four donors made up 4% to 6% of naive CD4 clonotypes.

A word on this clone: Its antigen is undetermined.

Sequencing used immunoSEQ multiplex PCR; TCRdb keeps in-frame clones, though not all of them. The sample has a few hundred thousand clones; 95% to 96% are singletons. The V and J ends lost 4 bases and 5 bases respectively, with 12 bases between them. Germline CDR1 and CDR2: MGHRA and YSYEKL. The CDR3 loop spans 14 amino acids. Naive CD8 isolation took CD45RO-negative cells positively selected for CCR7 and excluded terminally differentiated effector memory CD45RA+ cells. The chain employs TRBV4-1 and TRBJ1-5; D is ambiguous. Material: naive CD8+ T cells sorted from blood. The sequence was obtained from a woman in her thirties in good health. Here the CDR3 DNA reads TGCGCCAGCAGCCCGGGCGTGGGGTATCAGCCCCAGCATTTT. Amino acid sequence: CASSPGVGYQPQHF.